A single sample is the source of the 9 T cell receptor beta chains below, sequenced in a study of cytomegalovirus exposure and HLA in healthy donors. This PCR relied on a set of 60 Vbeta primers and 13 Jbeta primers. Libraries were prepared by immunoSEQ multiplex PCR; TCRdb keeps only in-frame clonotypes and omits some of them. The table has about 160,000 clones, 65% to 85% seen once. Input material: PBMCs. All receptors come from a boy aged 2-9 years in good health and CMV-seronegative.

This rearrangement joins TRBV28 to TRBJ1-2; 7 bases agree with TRBD1. Germline trimming cut 6 bases from V and 8 bases from J; bases unmatched to any gene: 6. CDR1 is MDHEN, CDR2 SYDVKM, per germline. This CDR3 region has 12 residues. The CDR3 here is CASSYLDRGYTF. CDR3 DNA sequence: TGTGCCAGCAGCTATCTGGACAGGGGCTACACCTTC.

The chain joins TRBV5-4 to TRBJ2-6; no reliable D call. This CDR3 has 14 amino acids. V gave up 1 base and J gave up 3 bases, with 5 bases separating them. Germline CDR1 SGHNT, CDR2 YYREEE (reference sequence). The CDR3 loop reads CASSLFGGANVLTF. CDR3 nucleotides: TGTGCCAGCAGCTTGTTCGGTGGGGCCAACGTCCTGACTTTC.

This chain links TRBV4-1 with TRBJ2-3, with a possible D match to TRBD2 (6 bases). Germline CDR1 and CDR2: MGHRA and YSYEKL. Trimming cost V 0 bases and J 1 base, with 20 bases left between them. CDR3 size: 19 residues. The CDR3 sequence: CASSQDGVLKAGRTDTQYF. DNA of the CDR3: TGCGCCAGCAGCCAAGATGGAGTTCTAAAAGCGGGCCGCACAGATACGCAGTATTTT.

The chain combines TRBV4-3 with TRBJ2-1; 10 bases map to TRBD2. The J segment lost 8 bases and the V segment lost 3 bases, leaving 10 bases of the junction unmatched. This CDR3 has 16 amino acids. CDR1 is LGHNA, CDR2 YSLEER, per germline. CDR3: CASSHFLAGVADEQFF. The CDR3 nucleotides read TGCGCCAGCAGCCATTTCCTAGCGGGAGTTGCCGATGAGCAGTTCTTC.

This clone was counted a single time. V usage is TRBV7-2 and J usage is TRBJ1-3; TRBD1 is a possible D gene (5 bases). The CDR3 covers 15 residues. Germline V gene lookup returns CDR1 SGHTA and CDR2 FQGNSA. Trimming stripped 5 bases from V and 1 base from J, with 12 bases between. CDR3 coding DNA: TGTGCCAGCAGCCCGGGCGGGGCATCTGGAAACACCATATATTTT. This encodes CASSPGGASGNTIYF.

The chain recombines TRBV7-8 with TRBJ2-7; D gene uncertain. The germline V and J ends were trimmed by 1 base and 2 bases, with 3 bases remaining between them. Germline values: CDR1 SGHVS, CDR2 FQNEAQ. The CDR3 covers 12 residues. The CDR3 protein is CASSLGAYEQYF. In DNA form, the CDR3 reads TGTGCCAGCAGCTTAGGAGCCTACGAGCAGTACTTC. Combining the CDR3 with reference TRBV7-8 and TRBJ2-7 gives the whole variable domain GAGVSQSPRYKVAKRGQDVALRCDPISGHVSLFWYQQALGQGPEFLTYFQNEAQLDKSGLPSDRFFAERPEGSVSTLKIQRTQQEDSAVYLCASSLGAYEQYFGPGTRLTVT.

The rearrangement links TRBV5-6 to TRBJ1-5; D might be TRBD1 (5 bases). This CDR3 is built from 16 residues. Germline CDR1 is SGHDT and CDR2 is YYEEEE. The germline V and J ends were trimmed by 1 base and 1 base, with 12 bases remaining between them. DNA of the CDR3: TGTGCCAGCAGCTTGAACCGAGGACAAAGCAATCAGCCCCAGCATTTT. This translates into CASSLNRGQSNQPQHF.

V gene TRBV7-9 combines with J gene TRBJ1-6; tentative D call: TRBD1 (5 bases). CDR1 is SEHNR, CDR2 FQNEAQ, per germline (reference sequence). The length of the CDR3 is 16 residues. Trimming removed 4 bases at V and 7 bases at J, with 17 bases between. This CDR3 is CASSSTQRGTNSPLHF. The CDR3 nucleotides read TGTGCCAGCAGCTCCACTCAAAGGGGCACAAATTCACCCCTCCACTTT. Based on the CDR3 plus reference TRBV7-9 and TRBJ1-6, the full variable domain is DTGVSQNPRHKITKRGQNVTFRCDPISEHNRLYWYRQTLGQGPEFLTYFQNEAQLEKSRLLSDRFSAERPKGSFSTLEIQRTEQGDSAMYLCASSSTQRGTNSPLHFGNGTRLTVT.

Here the CDR3 reads CAWGTGFEQYF. The CDR3 nucleotides read TGTGCCTGGGGGACAGGGTTCGAGCAGTACTTC. The V call is TRBV30, the J call TRBJ2-5; 9 nucleotides align to TRBD1. The assigned J gene may be wrong: the sequence end matches TRBJ2-7 better. Germline V gene sequence: CDR1 GTSNPN, CDR2 SVGIG (reference sequence). This CDR3 contains 11 residues.